The 7 T cell receptor beta chains presented below share a single source sample, sequenced in a study of T-cell memory formation after mild COVID-19. TCRdb fed the 5' RACE reads into MiXCR, producing one record per CDR3 protein. The sample includes fewer than 650,000 distinct CDR3 sequences, 20% to 25% of them seen just once. Sequencing input: PBMCs or a T cell subset sorted from them (not recorded which). The receptor source for this set is an adult woman who had mild COVID-19 (a few samples of this study predate the infection). Cell type and time point are not known.

This chain joins TRBV14 and TRBJ2-2; D may be TRBD1 (6 bases). Deletions cut 4 bases from V and 1 base from J, with 13 bases between. Germline V gives CDR1 SGHDN, CDR2 FVKESK. The CDR3 sequence is 16 residues long. The CDR3, as DNA: TGTGCCAGCAGCCCGACCGCAGGGGAGAACACCGGGGAGCTGTTTTTT. Translation gives CASSPTAGENTGELFF.

The genes are TRBV18 and TRBJ2-3; 10 nucleotides match TRBD1. The V segment lost 3 bases and the J segment 3 bases; nucleotides outside the gene matches: 3. The germline CDR1 and CDR2 sequences are KGHSH and LQKENI. The CDR3 has 15 amino acids. The CDR3 here is CASSPLDRGTDTQYF. CDR3 DNA: TGTGCCAGCTCACCCTTGGACAGGGGGACAGATACGCAGTATTTT.

This clonotype was recorded a few times. CDR3 protein: CASSQERRAYEQYF. For the CDR3, the DNA is TGTGCCAGCAGCCAAGAGCGCAGAGCCTACGAGCAGTACTTC. The rearrangement joins TRBV3-1 to TRBJ2-7; D gene ambiguous. The germline V gene encodes CDR1 LGHDT and CDR2 YNNKEL (reference sequence). The CDR3 runs to 14 residues. V shed 0 bases and J shed 2 bases, with 8 bases lying between them.

This chain connects TRBV20-1 to TRBJ2-7; 9 bases line up with TRBD1. After removal of 6 bases from V and 0 bases from J, the junction contained 6 bases not matched to a gene. This CDR3 has 14 residues. Germline CDR1 reads DFQATT; CDR2 reads SNEGSKA (reference sequence). For the CDR3, the DNA is TGCAGTGCCCGAAACAGGGGGCTCTCCTACGAGCAGTACTTC. It is translated as CSARNRGLSYEQYF.

This clonotype was picked up many times. The chain links TRBV7-8 to TRBJ2-2; D gene unclear. Germline loops: CDR1 SGHVS, CDR2 FQNEAQ. Trimming removed 5 bases from V and 5 bases from J, with 6 bases in between. This CDR3 contains 12 residues. CDR3 in DNA: TGTGCCAGCAGCCCAAGGACCGGGGAGCTGTTTTTT. This sequence encodes CASSPRTGELFF.

The chain has TRBV3-1 and TRBJ2-7; D perhaps matches TRBD1 (7 bases). V lost 5 bases and J lost 6, with 17 bases in between. Per germline, CDR1 LGHDT and CDR2 YNNKEL (reference sequence). The length of the CDR3 is 14 residues. The chain's CDR3 is CASSTAAGGFEQYF. The DNA of the CDR3 is TGTGCCAGCAGCACCGCGGCAGGGGGGTTCGAGCAGTACTTC.

This chain uses TRBV7-3 with TRBJ2-3; the match to TRBD1 covers 8 bases. J was trimmed by 6 bases and V by 5 bases; bases with no gene match: 10. Per the germline V gene, CDR1 is SGHTA and CDR2 is FQGTGA. This CDR3 comprises 15 residues. The CDR3 DNA follows: TGTGCCAGCAGCCTACTAGCTCAGGGGGCGGATACGCAGTATTTT. It encodes CASSLLAQGADTQYF.